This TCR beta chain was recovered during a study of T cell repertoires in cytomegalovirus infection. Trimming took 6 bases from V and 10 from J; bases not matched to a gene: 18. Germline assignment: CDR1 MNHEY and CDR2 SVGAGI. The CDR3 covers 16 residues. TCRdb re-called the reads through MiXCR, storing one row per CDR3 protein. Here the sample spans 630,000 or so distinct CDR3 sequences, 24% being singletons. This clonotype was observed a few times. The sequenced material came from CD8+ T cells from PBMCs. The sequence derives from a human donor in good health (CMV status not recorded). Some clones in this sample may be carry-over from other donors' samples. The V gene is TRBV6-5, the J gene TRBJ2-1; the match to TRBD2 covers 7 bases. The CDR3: CASSPGGVSTVREQFF. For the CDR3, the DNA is TGTGCCAGCAGCCCGGGGGGAGTCTCCACCGTTAGGGAGCAGTTCTTC.